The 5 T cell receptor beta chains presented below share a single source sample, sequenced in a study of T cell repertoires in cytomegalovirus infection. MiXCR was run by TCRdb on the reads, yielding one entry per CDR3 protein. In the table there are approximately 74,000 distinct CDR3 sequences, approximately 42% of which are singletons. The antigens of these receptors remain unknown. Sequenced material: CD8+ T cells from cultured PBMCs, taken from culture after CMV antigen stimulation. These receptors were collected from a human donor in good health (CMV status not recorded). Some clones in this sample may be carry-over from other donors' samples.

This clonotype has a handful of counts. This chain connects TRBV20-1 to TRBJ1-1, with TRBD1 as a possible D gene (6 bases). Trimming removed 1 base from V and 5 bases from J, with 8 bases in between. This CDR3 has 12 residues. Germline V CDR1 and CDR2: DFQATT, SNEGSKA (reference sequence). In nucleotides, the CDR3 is TGCAGTGCTAGAGCCGGGACAACTGAAGCTTTCTTT. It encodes CSARAGTTEAFF.

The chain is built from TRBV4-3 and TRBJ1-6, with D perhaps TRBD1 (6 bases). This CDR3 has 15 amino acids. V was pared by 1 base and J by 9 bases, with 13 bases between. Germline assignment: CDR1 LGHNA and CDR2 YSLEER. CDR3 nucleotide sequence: TGCGCCAGCAGCCAAGTGGCCGGGACATCTTCACCCCTCCACTTT. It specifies CASSQVAGTSSPLHF.

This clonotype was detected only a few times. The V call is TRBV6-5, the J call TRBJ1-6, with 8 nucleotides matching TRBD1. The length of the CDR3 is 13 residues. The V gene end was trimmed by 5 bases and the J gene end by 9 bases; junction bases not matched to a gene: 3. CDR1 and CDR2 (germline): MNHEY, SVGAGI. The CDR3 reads CASSIRGLSPLHF. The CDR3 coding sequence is TGTGCCAGCAGTATCAGGGGGCTTTCACCCCTCCACTTT.

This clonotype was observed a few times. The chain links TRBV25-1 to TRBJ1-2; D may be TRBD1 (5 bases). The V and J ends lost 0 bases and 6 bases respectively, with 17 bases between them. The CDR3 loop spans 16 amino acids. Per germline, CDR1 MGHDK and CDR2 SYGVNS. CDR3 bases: TGTGCCAGCAGTGAATATATCCCTGACAGCGACAATGGCTACACCTTC. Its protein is CASSEYIPDSDNGYTF.

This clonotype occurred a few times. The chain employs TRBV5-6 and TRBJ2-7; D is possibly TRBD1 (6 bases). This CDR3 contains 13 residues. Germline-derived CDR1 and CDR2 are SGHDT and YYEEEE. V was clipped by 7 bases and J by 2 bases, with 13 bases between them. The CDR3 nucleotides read TGTGCCAGCTCCGGGACATCGGCCTACGAGCAGTACTTC. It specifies CASSGTSAYEQYF.